The TCR beta chain described here comes from a study of neoadjuvant nivolumab and ipilimumab in lung cancer. The data were produced by immunoSEQ multiplex PCR, yet TCRdb's version contains in-frame clones alone and is incomplete. Among under 35,000 clones listed, over 75% were seen once. With 1 base clipped from V and 0 bases from J, the junction kept 1 base outside the gene matches. The CDR3 extends over 17 amino acids. Germline V gene sequence: CDR1 LGHNA, CDR2 YNFKEQ. The TCR originated in an adult with non-small cell lung cancer. This chain joins TRBV4-2 and TRBJ2-1; 12 nucleotides match TRBD2. Sample: peripheral blood, taken after neoadjuvant nivolumab, alone or with ipilimumab, at or shortly before surgery. The CDR3: CASSQGTSGASYNEQFF. The CDR3 region has the DNA TGTGCCAGCAGCCAAGGGACTAGCGGGGCCTCCTACAATGAGCAGTTCTTC.